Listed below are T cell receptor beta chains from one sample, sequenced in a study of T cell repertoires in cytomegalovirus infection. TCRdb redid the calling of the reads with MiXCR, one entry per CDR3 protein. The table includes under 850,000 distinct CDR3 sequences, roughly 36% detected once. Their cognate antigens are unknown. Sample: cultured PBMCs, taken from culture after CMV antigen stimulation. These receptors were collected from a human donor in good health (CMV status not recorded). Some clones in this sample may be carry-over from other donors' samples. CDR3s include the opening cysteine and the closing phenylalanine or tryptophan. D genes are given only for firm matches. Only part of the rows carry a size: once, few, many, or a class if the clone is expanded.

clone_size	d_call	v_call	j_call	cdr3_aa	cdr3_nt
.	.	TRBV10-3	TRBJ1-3	CAITPGEGEFGNTIYF	TGTGCCATCACCCCTGGGGAAGGGGAGTTTGGAAACACCATATATTTT
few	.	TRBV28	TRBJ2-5	CASNWNRQAEETQYF	TGTGCCAGCAATTGGAACAGACAAGCGGAAGAGACCCAGTACTTC
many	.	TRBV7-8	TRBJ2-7	CASSFAGIGYEQYF	TGTGCCAGCAGCTTTGCAGGGATAGGGTACGAGCAGTACTTC
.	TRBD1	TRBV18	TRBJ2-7	CASSPPSLGQGTMQYF	TGTGCCAGCTCACCACCGAGTTTGGGACAGGGGACTATGCAGTACTTC
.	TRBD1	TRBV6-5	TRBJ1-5	CAPKGGGQPQHF	TGTGCCCCCAAAGGGGGCGGTCAGCCCCAGCATTTT
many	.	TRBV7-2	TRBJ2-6	CASPLSGANVLTF	TGTGCCAGCCCCCTGTCTGGGGCCAACGTCCTGACTTTC
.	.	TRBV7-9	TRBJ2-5	CASSLVVADIETQYF	TGTGCCAGCAGCTTAGTCGTGGCGGACATAGAGACCCAGTACTTC
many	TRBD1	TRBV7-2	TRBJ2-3	CASSLSYRGRDTQYF	TGTGCCAGCAGCTTATCATACAGGGGGCGGGATACGCAGTATTTT
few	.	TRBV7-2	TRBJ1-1	CASSLVSDRNTEAFF	TGTGCCAGCAGCTTAGTCTCGGACAGGAACACTGAAGCTTTCTTT
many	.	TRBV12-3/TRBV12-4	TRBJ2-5	CASSSGQYQETQYF	TGTGCCAGCAGTTCTGGACAGTACCAAGAGACCCAGTACTTC
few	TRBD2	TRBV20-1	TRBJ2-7	CSARPPGLASYEQYF	TGCAGTGCTAGACCCCCGGGACTAGCGAGCTACGAGCAGTACTTC
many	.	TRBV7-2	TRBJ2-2	CASSSGGANTGELFF	TGTGCCAGCAGCTCCGGTGGCGCGAACACCGGGGAGCTGTTTTTT
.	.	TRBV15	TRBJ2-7	CATSLSTGWDHEQYF	TGTGCCACCAGCTTATCCACAGGGTGGGACCACGAGCAGTACTTC
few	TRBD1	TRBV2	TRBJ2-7	CASSAGLGTGAYEQYF	TGTGCCAGCAGTGCGGGGTTAGGGACAGGGGCCTACGAGCAGTACTTC
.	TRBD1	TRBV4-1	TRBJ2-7	CASSTYGTGSYEQYF	TGCGCCAGCAGCACCTACGGGACAGGCTCCTACGAGCAGTACTTC
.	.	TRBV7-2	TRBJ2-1	CASSLERGSSSQFF	TGTGCCAGCAGCTTAGAGCGCGGGTCCTCCTCCCAGTTCTTC
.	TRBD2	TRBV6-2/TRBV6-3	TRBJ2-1	CASSEGPSGRGFLDEQFF	TGTGCCAGCAGTGAGGGACCTAGCGGGAGGGGGTTTTTGGATGAGCAGTTCTTC
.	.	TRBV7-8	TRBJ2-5	CASSSGPGDSTWGETQYF	TGTGCCAGCAGCTCAGGGCCCGGAGACTCGACTTGGGGGGAGACCCAGTACTTC
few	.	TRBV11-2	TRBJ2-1	CASNPGGAREQFF	TGTGCCAGCAACCCGGGGGGCGCGAGGGAGCAGTTCTTC
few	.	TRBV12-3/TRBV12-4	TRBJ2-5	CASSPGDRGGVTQYF	TGTGCCAGCAGTCCTGGTGACAGGGGAGGGGTGACCCAGTACTTC
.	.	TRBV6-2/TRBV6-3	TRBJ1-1	CASSRPRGTEAFF	TGTGCCAGCAGTAGACCTAGGGGTACTGAAGCTTTCTTT
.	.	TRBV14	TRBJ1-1	CASSQERIAEAFF	TGTGCCAGCAGCCAAGAAAGGATCGCTGAAGCTTTCTTT
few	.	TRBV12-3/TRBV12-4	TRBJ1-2	CASSFSPLEGYTF	TGTGCCAGCAGTTTTTCCCCGCTGGAGGGCTACACCTTC
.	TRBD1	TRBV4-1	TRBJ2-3	CASSQGPAQGVTDTQYF	TGCGCCAGCAGCCAAGGGCCGGCACAGGGGGTAACAGATACGCAGTATTTT
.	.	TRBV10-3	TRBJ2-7	CAISPRSRRSYEQYF	TGTGCCATCAGTCCTCGAAGCCGGAGGAGCTACGAGCAGTACTTC
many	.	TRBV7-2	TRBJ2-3	CASSPGLSTDTQYF	TGTGCCAGCAGCCCGGGACTTAGCACAGATACGCAGTATTTT
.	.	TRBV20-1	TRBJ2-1	CSAPIRKGVDEQFF	TGCAGTGCTCCCATTCGAAAGGGGGTTGATGAGCAGTTCTTC
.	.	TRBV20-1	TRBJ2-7	CSAFGTSGDEQYF	TGCAGTGCTTTTGGGACAAGTGGCGACGAGCAGTACTTC
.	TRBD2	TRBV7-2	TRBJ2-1	CASSGTSVYNEQFF	TGTGCCAGCAGCGGGACTAGCGTCTACAATGAGCAGTTCTTC
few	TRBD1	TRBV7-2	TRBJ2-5	CASTMRGQSETQYF	TGTGCCAGCACCATGAGGGGGCAATCGGAGACCCAGTACTTC
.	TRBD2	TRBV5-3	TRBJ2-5	CASSPQGGVVETQYF	TGTGCCAGCTCCCCCCAGGGAGGGGTCGTAGAGACCCAGTACTTC
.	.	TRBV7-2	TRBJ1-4	CASSLLGGEWEKLFF	TGTGCCAGCAGCTTGCTCGGCGGGGAGTGGGAAAAACTGTTTTTT
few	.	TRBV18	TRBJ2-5	CASSPAGAPETQYF	TGTGCCAGCTCACCTGCAGGGGCGCCCGAGACCCAGTACTTC
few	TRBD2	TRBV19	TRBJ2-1	CASAGGGEVVDEQFF	TGTGCCAGTGCCGGGGGGGGGGAGGTGGTGGATGAGCAGTTCTTC
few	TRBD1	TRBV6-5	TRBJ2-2	CASSRGPDTGELFF	TGTGCCAGCAGTAGGGGGCCCGACACCGGGGAGCTGTTTTTT
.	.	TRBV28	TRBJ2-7	CASSPFVRYEQYF	TGTGCCAGCAGTCCATTCGTTCGGTACGAGCAGTACTTC
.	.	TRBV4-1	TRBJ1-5	CASSPPPGQSNQPQHF	TGCGCCAGCAGCCCCCCCCCGGGGCAGAGCAATCAGCCCCAGCATTTT
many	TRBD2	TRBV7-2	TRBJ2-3	CASSLRGGPDTQYF	TGTGCCAGCAGCTTACGGGGGGGCCCAGATACGCAGTATTTT
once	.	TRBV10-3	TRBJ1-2	CAISEAGGYTF	TGTGCCATCAGTGAGGCAGGGGGCTACACCTTC
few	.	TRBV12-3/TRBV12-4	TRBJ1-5	CASRDGPGPQHF	TGTGCCAGCAGGGACGGGCCGGGACCCCAGCATTTT
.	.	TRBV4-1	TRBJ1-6	CASSRAPISPLHF	TGCGCCAGCAGCCGAGCTCCCATTTCACCCCTCCACTTT
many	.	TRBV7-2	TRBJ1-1	CASSVRSGFEAFF	TGTGCCAGCAGCGTCAGGTCGGGGTTTGAAGCTTTCTTT
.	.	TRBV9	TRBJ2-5	CASSLTTAGAGQWGETQYF	TGTGCCAGCAGCCTCACGACCGCAGGGGCTGGGCAATGGGGAGAGACCCAGTACTTC
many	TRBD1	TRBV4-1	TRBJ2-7	CASSQVEDRGREQYF	TGCGCCAGCAGCCAAGTTGAGGACAGGGGTCGCGAGCAGTACTTC
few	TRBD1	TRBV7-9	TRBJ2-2	CATPGQGPTGELFF	TGTGCCACCCCGGGACAGGGACCCACCGGGGAGCTGTTTTTT
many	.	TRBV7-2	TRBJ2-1	CASSLPLGGDEQFF	TGTGCCAGCAGCTTACCGCTTGGAGGGGATGAGCAGTTCTTC
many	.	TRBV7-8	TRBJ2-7	CASSLGALYEQYF	TGTGCCAGCAGCTTAGGTGCCCTTTACGAGCAGTACTTC
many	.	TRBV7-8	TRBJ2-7	CASSHRRVGWTYEQYF	TGTGCCAGCAGCCATAGGAGGGTAGGGTGGACCTACGAGCAGTACTTC
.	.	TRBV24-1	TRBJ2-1	CATSVSGPINEQFF	TGTGCCACCAGTGTTAGCGGCCCTATTAATGAGCAGTTCTTC
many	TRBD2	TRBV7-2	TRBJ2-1	CASSLVGGVGIYNEQFF	TGTGCCAGCAGCTTAGTGGGAGGGGTGGGTATCTACAATGAGCAGTTCTTC
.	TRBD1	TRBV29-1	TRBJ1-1	CSVITGQGVTEAFF	TGCAGCGTCATAACGGGACAGGGAGTCACTGAAGCTTTCTTT
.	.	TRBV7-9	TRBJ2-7	CAAGESSYEQYF	TGTGCCGCCGGGGAAAGCTCCTACGAGCAGTACTTC
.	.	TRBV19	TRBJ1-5	CASSIMARGDQPQHF	TGTGCCAGTAGTATTATGGCAAGGGGCGATCAGCCCCAGCATTTT